The 25 T cell receptor beta chains presented below share a single source sample, sequenced in a study of cytomegalovirus exposure and HLA in healthy donors. TCRdb's copy holds only in-frame clones and misses some; the assay was immunoSEQ multiplex PCR. The sample yields over 200,000 clones, 75% to 90% seen once. Sequencing used PBMCs. The receptor source for this set is a woman younger than 35 in good health and CMV-seronegative.

The chain uses TRBV7-8 and TRBJ2-3; 11 nucleotides line up with TRBD1. With V trimmed by 5 bases and J by 2 bases, 15 bases remained unmatched. The CDR3 length is 19 residues. The germline V gene encodes CDR1 SGHVS and CDR2 FQNEAQ. In nucleotides, the CDR3 is TGTGCCAGCAGCCTCCGGACAGGGGGCTTCGTCACCGACACAGATACGCAGTATTTT. Its translation: CASSLRTGGFVTDTDTQYF. Using reference TRBV7-8 and TRBJ2-3 for the parts outside the CDR3, the full variable domain is GAGVSQSPRYKVAKRGQDVALRCDPISGHVSLFWYQQALGQGPEFLTYFQNEAQLDKSGLPSDRFFAERPEGSVSTLKIQRTQQEDSAVYLCASSLRTGGFVTDTDTQYFGPGTRLTVL.

The V and J genes are TRBV7-3 and TRBJ1-2, with D uncertain. Germline CDR1 and CDR2: SGHTA and FQGTGA. The CDR3 is 16 amino acids. The V and J ends lost 2 bases and 0 bases respectively, with 13 bases between them. As DNA, the CDR3 is TGTGCCAGCAGCTTATCCCCCGCACCTTCTAACTATGGCTACACCTTC. This translates into CASSLSPAPSNYGYTF.

For the CDR3, the DNA is TGTGCCAGCAGTTACAGGGGACTTCCCTACGAGCAGTACTTC. This sequence encodes CASSYRGLPYEQYF. V is TRBV6-7 and J is TRBJ2-7; TRBD2 might be the D (6 bases). TRBV6-7 is flagged as an ORF with uncertain function. CDR3 size: 14 residues. Trimming shortened V by 2 bases and J by 2 bases, and 10 bases separated the two germline ends.

J is TRBJ2-1 and V is TRBV4-1, with 8 bases fitting TRBD1. The CDR3 is made up of 14 amino acids. The germline gives CDR1 MGHRA, CDR2 YSYEKL. Losses at the gene ends were 1 base for V and 6 bases for J; bases not matched to a gene: 2. In DNA, the CDR3 is TGCGCCAGCAGCCAAGTAACAGGGGGCAATGAGCAGTTCTTC. It translates to CASSQVTGGNEQFF.

The chain joins TRBV5-1 to TRBJ1-1; D not resolved. V was trimmed by 4 bases and J by 10 bases, leaving 14 bases between them. Germline-derived CDR1 and CDR2 are SGHRS and YFSETQ. This CDR3 has 12 residues. For the CDR3, the DNA is TGCGCCAGCAGCCCGCTGGAAGGGAGAGCTTTCTTT. It encodes CASSPLEGRAFF.

The rearrangement links TRBV5-5 to TRBJ2-7, with 7 bases lining up with TRBD1. CDR1 SGHKS and CDR2 YYEKEE come from the germline V gene (reference sequence). Trimming at V came to 0 bases and at J to 2 bases, leaving 14 bases not matched to a gene. The CDR3 spans 18 residues. CDR3 bases: TGTGCCAGCAGCTTGGGCCAGGGGGATTGGTGGCTAACCTACGAGCAGTACTTC. Residues: CASSLGQGDWWLTYEQYF.

V is TRBV7-8 and J is TRBJ1-5, with D hard to call. CDR3 size: 16 residues. With 4 bases removed from V and 0 bases from J, the gap between germline ends came to 13 bases. Germline V gene lookup returns CDR1 SGHVS and CDR2 FQNEAQ. The CDR3 DNA reads TGTGCCAGCAGCTCCGGGCAGACCTATAGCAATCAGCCCCAGCATTTT. This codes for CASSSGQTYSNQPQHF.

The gene calls are TRBV5-4 and TRBJ1-1; 12 bases match TRBD1. This CDR3 region has 16 residues. The ends lost 3 bases at V and 4 bases at J; junction bases unmatched: 7. Germline CDR1 reads SGHNT; CDR2 reads YYREEE (reference sequence). CDR3 region: CASSSGTGGWGTEAFF. CDR3 DNA sequence: TGTGCCAGCAGCTCTGGGACAGGGGGCTGGGGCACTGAAGCTTTCTTT.

V gene TRBV5-6 combines with J gene TRBJ1-1; D ambiguous. The V end was cut by 0 bases, the J end by 8 bases, with 5 bases between. The CDR3 totals 11 residues. The germline gives CDR1 SGHDT, CDR2 YYEEEE. The CDR3 coding sequence is TGTGCCAGCAGCTTGGGGAGGGAAGCTTTCTTT. This sequence encodes CASSLGREAFF.

The genes are TRBV18 and TRBJ1-1; no reliable D call. CDR1 KGHSH and CDR2 LQKENI come from the germline V gene. V was trimmed by 8 bases and J by 0 bases, leaving 10 bases between them. CDR3 length: 13 residues. CDR3 region: CASLDGLNTEAFF. Written as DNA, the CDR3 is TGTGCCAGCCTGGACGGCCTGAACACTGAAGCTTTCTTT. Variable domain in full (rest from reference TRBV18 and TRBJ1-1): NAGVMQNPRHLVRRRGQEARLRCSPMKGHSHVYWYRQLPEEGLKFMVYLQKENIIDESGMPKERFSAEFPKEGPSILRIQQVVRGDSAAYFCASLDGLNTEAFFGQGTRLTVV.

The chain recombines TRBV15 with TRBJ2-1; D is ambiguous. CDR1 and CDR2 from the germline V gene are LNHNV and YYDKDF (reference sequence). The CDR3 runs 16 residues. V lost 1 base to trimming and J lost 0 bases, with 10 bases between them. Written as DNA, the CDR3 is TGTGCCACCAGCAGAGTTAAAAGTGGCTCCTACAATGAGCAGTTCTTC. It translates to CATSRVKSGSYNEQFF.

About this clone: In the same sample, other DNA sequences code for this CDR3. The chain joins TRBV5-1 to TRBJ2-2; 10 nucleotides align to TRBD1. The germline gives CDR1 SGHRS, CDR2 YFSETQ. CDR3 size: 15 residues. The ends lost 4 bases at V and 1 base at J; junction bases unmatched: 1. The DNA of the CDR3 is TGCGCCAGCAGCAGGACAGGGGGGAACACCGGGGAGCTGTTTTTT. Translated, it gives CASSRTGGNTGELFF.

The chain uses TRBV11-2 and TRBJ2-2; 7 nucleotides align to TRBD2. Trimming at V came to 5 bases and at J to 6 bases, leaving 12 bases not matched to a gene. The length of the CDR3 is 16 residues. CDR1 and CDR2 (germline): SGHAT, FQNNGV. CDR3 protein: CASSLAAPGGAGELFF. CDR3 bases: TGTGCCAGCAGCCTAGCGGCCCCAGGAGGCGCCGGGGAGCTGTTTTTT.

The chain employs TRBV14 and TRBJ2-1, with a weak D call TRBD2 (5 bases). Trimming pared 1 base from V and 10 bases from J, leaving 23 bases between. CDR3 length: 17 residues. Germline V gene sequence: CDR1 SGHDN, CDR2 FVKESK. The chain's CDR3 is CASSQVAIGDPNREQFF. The DNA for the CDR3 is TGTGCCAGCAGCCAAGTGGCTATCGGGGATCCAAATAGAGAGCAGTTCTTC.

This chain joins TRBV11-2 and TRBJ2-1; 11 nucleotides match TRBD2. Germline V gene data show CDR1 as SGHAT and CDR2 as FQNNGV. J lost 16 bases, V lost 2 bases, and 13 bases had no gene match. This CDR3 comprises 15 residues. The CDR3 spells CASSLLAGGPLGRFF. In DNA form, the CDR3 reads TGTGCCAGCAGCTTACTAGCGGGAGGCCCCTTAGGTCGTTTCTTC.

CDR3 coding DNA: TGCGCCAGCAGCCTGACCGGGGACGAGCAGTACTTC. It yields the protein CASSLTGDEQYF. This chain uses TRBV4-1 with TRBJ2-7, with a tentative D call TRBD2 (5 bases). The germline CDR1 and CDR2 sequences are MGHRA and YSYEKL. The CDR3 consists of 12 residues. Trimming cost V 4 bases and J 5 bases, with 9 bases left between them.

Only a few counts were recorded for this clone. The chain carries TRBV9 and TRBJ2-3; 7 bases fit TRBD2. J lost 0 bases, V lost 4 bases, and 8 bases had no gene match. Germline CDR1 is SGDLS and CDR2 is YYNGEE. CDR3 length: 16 residues. CDR3 bases: TGTGCCAGCAGCACCCAAACTAGCGCGAGCACAGATACGCAGTATTTT. It specifies CASSTQTSASTDTQYF.

The J gene is TRBJ1-2, the V gene TRBV12-5; D may be TRBD1 (5 bases). V was shortened by 6 bases and J by 8 bases, with 13 bases between the two germline ends. The CDR3 spans 12 residues. Germline CDR1 reads LGHNT; CDR2 reads FRNRAP. Here the CDR3 DNA reads TGTGCTAGTGGCCGGGGGGAGCGCGGCTACACCTTC. Translating gives CASGRGERGYTF.

This clone showed up just a few times. The J gene is TRBJ1-1, the V gene TRBV6-6, with D uncertain. Germline CDR1 is MNHNY and CDR2 is SVGAGI (reference sequence). The V gene lost 9 bases and the J gene lost 1 base, with 6 bases spanning the gap. The CDR3 spans 11 residues. The CDR3 loop reads CASGPNTEAFF. CDR3 DNA sequence: TGTGCCAGTGGCCCGAACACTGAAGCTTTCTTT.

The chain joins TRBV5-6 to TRBJ2-1, with D maybe TRBD1 (5 bases). The germline CDR1 and CDR2 sequences are SGHDT and YYEEEE. The CDR3 loop spans 15 amino acids. Trimming removed 4 bases at V and 0 bases at J, with 11 bases between. The DNA for the CDR3 is TGTGCCAGCAGCCTGACAGTAAGCTCCTACAATGAGCAGTTCTTC. The encoded protein is CASSLTVSSYNEQFF.

The chain links TRBV11-2 to TRBJ1-1; D is ambiguous. The V gene's germline CDR1 is SGHAT and CDR2 FQNNGV. This CDR3 comprises 12 residues. Trimming took 5 bases from V and 8 from J, leaving 12 bases between them. As DNA, the CDR3 is TGTGCCAGCAGCCCGGACCCGGAAGAAGCTTTCTTT. As protein: CASSPDPEEAFF.

The CDR3 bases are TGTGCCAGCAGTACCCACAGGGGGCAAGGGACAGATACGCAGTATTTT. Amino acid sequence: CASSTHRGQGTDTQYF. V and J are TRBV28 and TRBJ2-3, with 9 bases that match TRBD1. This CDR3 comprises 16 residues. Germline CDR1 and CDR2: MDHEN and SYDVKM. Trimming removed 5 bases from V and 3 bases from J; junction bases left unmatched: 9.

This clone was observed a single time. The CDR3 loop reads CASSEFGGSYGYTF. The CDR3, as DNA: TGTGCCAGCAGTGAATTCGGGGGGAGTTATGGCTACACCTTC. V usage is TRBV2 and J usage is TRBJ1-2; D is possibly TRBD1 (5 bases). The CDR3 loop spans 14 amino acids. Trimming cost V 2 bases and J 5 bases, with 12 bases left between them. The V gene's germline CDR1 is SNHLY and CDR2 FYNNEI.

The genes are TRBV30 and TRBJ1-4; D perhaps matches TRBD1 (5 bases). The CDR3 is made up of 14 amino acids. Trimming took 1 base from V and 8 from J, leaving 14 bases between them. Per the germline V gene, CDR1 is GTSNPN and CDR2 is SVGIG (reference sequence). CDR3: CAWSAGASAEKLFF. Written as DNA, the CDR3 is TGTGCCTGGAGTGCCGGGGCTTCGGCGGAAAAACTGTTTTTT.

The V and J genes are TRBV2 and TRBJ2-5; D gene uncertain. Trimming removed 4 bases from V and 5 bases from J, with 5 bases in between. Germline CDR1 and CDR2: SNHLY and FYNNEI. The CDR3 runs to 11 residues. CDR3 protein: CASSVGETQYF. The CDR3, as DNA: TGTGCCAGCAGTGTTGGGGAGACCCAGTACTTC.